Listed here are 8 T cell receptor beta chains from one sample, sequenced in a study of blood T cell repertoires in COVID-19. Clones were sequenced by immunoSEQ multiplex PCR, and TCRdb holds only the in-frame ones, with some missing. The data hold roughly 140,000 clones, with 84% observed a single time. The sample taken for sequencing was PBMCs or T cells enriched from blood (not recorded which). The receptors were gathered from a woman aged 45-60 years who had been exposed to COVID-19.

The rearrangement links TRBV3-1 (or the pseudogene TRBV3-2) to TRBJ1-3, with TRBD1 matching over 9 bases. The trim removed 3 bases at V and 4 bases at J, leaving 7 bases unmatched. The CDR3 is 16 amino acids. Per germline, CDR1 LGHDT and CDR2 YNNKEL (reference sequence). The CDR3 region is CASSHLRTGEGNTIYF. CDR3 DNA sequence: TGTGCCAGCAGCCACCTCCGGACAGGGGAGGGAAACACCATATATTTT.

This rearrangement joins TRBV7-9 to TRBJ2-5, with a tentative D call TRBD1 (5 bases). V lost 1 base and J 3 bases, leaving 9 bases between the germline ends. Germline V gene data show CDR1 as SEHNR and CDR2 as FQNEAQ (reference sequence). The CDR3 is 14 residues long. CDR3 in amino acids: CASSLVSREETQYF. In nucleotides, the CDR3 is TGTGCCAGCAGCTTAGTATCCAGGGAAGAGACCCAGTACTTC.

CDR3 protein: CASSSPDRLNTEAFF. The CDR3 DNA is TGTGCCAGCAGTTCGCCGGACAGACTGAACACTGAAGCTTTCTTT. The chain employs TRBV6-6 and TRBJ1-1, with D perhaps matching TRBD1 (6 bases). Germline V gene lookup returns CDR1 MNHNY and CDR2 SVGAGI (reference sequence). The V and J ends lost 4 bases and 0 bases respectively, with 12 bases between them. The CDR3 is made up of 15 amino acids.

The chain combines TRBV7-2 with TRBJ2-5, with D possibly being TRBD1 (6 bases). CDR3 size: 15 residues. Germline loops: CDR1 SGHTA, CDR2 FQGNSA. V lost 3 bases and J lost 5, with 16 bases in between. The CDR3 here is CASSLVRGHGETQYF. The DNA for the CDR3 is TGTGCCAGCAGCTTGGTCAGGGGACATGGGGAGACCCAGTACTTC.

Here the CDR3 DNA reads TGTGCCAGCAGTCCGTTGCCCGGGACTAGCGGGGGGCAACTCACAGATACGCAGTATTTT. Its translation is CASSPLPGTSGGQLTDTQYF. V and J are TRBV27 and TRBJ2-3; 15 nucleotides match TRBD2. J gave up 2 bases and V 5 bases, and 14 bases lay outside the gene matches. Germline-derived CDR1 and CDR2 are MNHEY and SMNVEV (reference sequence). This CDR3 comprises 20 residues.

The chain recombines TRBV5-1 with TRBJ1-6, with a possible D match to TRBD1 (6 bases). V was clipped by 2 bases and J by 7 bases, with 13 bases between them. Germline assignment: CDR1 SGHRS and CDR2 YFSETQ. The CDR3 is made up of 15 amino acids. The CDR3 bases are TGCGCCAGCAGCTTCTCACAGGGAGGGAATTCACCCCTCCACTTT. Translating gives CASSFSQGGNSPLHF. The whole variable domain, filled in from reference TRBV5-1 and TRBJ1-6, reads KAGVTQTPRYLIKTRGQQVTLSCSPISGHRSVSWYQQTPGQGLQFLFEYFSETQRNKGNFPGRFSGRQFSNSRSEMNVSTLELGDSALYLCASSFSQGGNSPLHFGNGTRLTVT.

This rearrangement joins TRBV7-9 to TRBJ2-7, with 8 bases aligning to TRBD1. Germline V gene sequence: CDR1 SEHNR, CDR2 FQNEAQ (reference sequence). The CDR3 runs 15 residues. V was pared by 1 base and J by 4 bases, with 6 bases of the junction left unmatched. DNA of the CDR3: TGTGCCAGCAGCTTAGGGACAGGGTACGGGTACGAGCAGTACTTC. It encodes CASSLGTGYGYEQYF.

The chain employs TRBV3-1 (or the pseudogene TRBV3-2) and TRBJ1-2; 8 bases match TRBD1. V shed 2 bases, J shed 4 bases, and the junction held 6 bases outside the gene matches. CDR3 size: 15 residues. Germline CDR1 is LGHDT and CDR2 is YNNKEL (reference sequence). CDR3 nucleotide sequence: TGTGCCAGCAGCCAAACAGGGGGTAAATTCTATGGCTACACCTTC. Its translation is CASSQTGGKFYGYTF.